A single sample is the source of the 22 T cell receptor beta chains below, sequenced in a study of T cell responses to AZD1222 COVID-19 vaccine. TCRdb keeps only in-frame clones here, not all; method: immunoSEQ multiplex PCR. The sample has over 85,000 clones, roughly four fifths seen once. Specimen: peripheral blood, collected on day 0 of AZD1222 vaccination. Receptors were obtained from an adult in good health.

The chain has TRBV28 and TRBJ2-1; D ambiguous. The germline gives CDR1 MDHEN, CDR2 SYDVKM. V was cut by 4 bases and J by 4 bases, with 17 bases left in between. CDR3 length: 16 residues. Here the CDR3 reads CASSSVSGTSYNEQFF. The CDR3 coding sequence is TGTGCCAGCAGTTCAGTGTCGGGCACATCTTACAATGAGCAGTTCTTC. Full variable domain (rest looked up from reference TRBV28 and TRBJ2-1): DVKVTQSSRYLVKRTGEKVFLECVQDMDHENMFWYRQDPGLGLRLIYFSYDVKMKEKGDIPEGYSVSREKKERFSLILESASTNQTSMYLCASSSVSGTSYNEQFFGPGTRLTVL.

V and J are TRBV27 and TRBJ1-1; D possibly corresponds to TRBD1 (5 bases). Trimming removed 1 base at V and 1 base at J, with 10 bases between. The CDR3 extends over 15 amino acids. Germline V gene data show CDR1 as MNHEY and CDR2 as SMNVEV (reference sequence). The CDR3 sequence: CASSLWGTGNTEAFF. Written as DNA, the CDR3 is TGTGCCAGCAGTTTATGGGGCACGGGGAACACTGAAGCTTTCTTT.

V gene TRBV19 combines with J gene TRBJ2-1; 9 nucleotides agree with TRBD2. Germline lookup yields CDR1 LNHDA and CDR2 SQIVND (reference sequence). The CDR3 contains 15 residues. V was pared by 2 bases and J by 4 bases, with 3 bases of the junction left unmatched. The CDR3 protein is CASSISAGGYNEQFF. As DNA, the CDR3 is TGTGCCAGTAGTATATCAGCGGGAGGTTACAATGAGCAGTTCTTC.

V is TRBV28 and J is TRBJ2-1, with 11 bases lining up with TRBD2. The CDR3 is made up of 14 amino acids. CDR1 is MDHEN, CDR2 SYDVKM, per germline. J gave up 2 bases and V 8 bases, and 2 bases lay outside the gene matches. CDR3 DNA sequence: TGTGCCAGCCGGGGACTAGCGGCCTACAATGAGCAGTTCTTC. Its protein product is CASRGLAAYNEQFF.

This chain connects TRBV27 to TRBJ1-2; no definite D call. Trimming removed 8 bases from V and 2 bases from J, with 15 bases in between. This CDR3 is 14 amino acids long. Per the germline V gene, CDR1 is MNHEY and CDR2 is SMNVEV (reference sequence). CDR3 in DNA: TGTGCCAGCCGGTCGATACAGCCCAACTATGGCTACACCTTC. This codes for CASRSIQPNYGYTF.

The rearrangement links TRBV12-5 to TRBJ2-5; tentatively, D is TRBD1 (5 bases). The ends were cut back, 6 bases at V and 7 bases at J, with 15 bases in the middle. The CDR3 contains 13 residues. The V gene's germline CDR1 is LGHNT and CDR2 FRNRAP. CDR3 residues: CASGTGPRATQYF. The DNA for the CDR3 is TGTGCTAGTGGCACCGGGCCCAGGGCGACCCAGTACTTC.

Worth noting for this clone: Within the sample, other DNA sequences also encode this same CDR3. V is TRBV10-3 and J is TRBJ1-1, with D possibly TRBD1 on 5 matching bases. Germline V lookup: CDR1 ENHRY, CDR2 SYGVKD. V was trimmed by 4 bases and J by 1 base, leaving 10 bases between them. There are 14 residues in the CDR3. The CDR3 loop reads CAISVQGSNTEAFF. CDR3 nucleotide sequence: TGTGCCATCAGTGTTCAGGGATCGAACACTGAAGCTTTCTTT.

The V call is TRBV19, the J call TRBJ1-2; D is possibly TRBD1 (6 bases). Deletions cut 5 bases from V and 4 bases from J, with 17 bases between. Per germline, CDR1 LNHDA and CDR2 SQIVND (reference sequence). CDR3 length equals 15 residues. The CDR3: CASSSRTALGYGYTF. The CDR3 DNA is TGTGCCAGTAGTTCCAGGACAGCCTTAGGCTATGGCTACACCTTC.

This rearrangement joins TRBV7-2 to TRBJ2-3; possible D gene TRBD2, 6 bases. V shed 1 base and J shed 11 bases, with 10 bases lying between them. Per the germline V gene, CDR1 is SGHTA and CDR2 is FQGNSA. CDR3 length equals 12 residues. In nucleotides, the CDR3 is TGTGCCAGCAGCTTAGTGATGGGGGGGCAGTATTTT. Protein sequence: CASSLVMGGQYF.

DNA for the CDR3: TGTGCCACCAGCTCCGGCGGGGGGTCTGGGGCCAACGTCCTGACTTTC. Translated: CATSSGGGSGANVLTF. This chain links TRBV15 with TRBJ2-6, with TRBD2 matching over 8 bases. This CDR3 is 16 amino acids long. Germline CDR1 and CDR2: LNHNV and YYDKDF (reference sequence). With V trimmed by 5 bases and J by 1 base, 4 bases remained unmatched.

The chain recombines TRBV7-8 with TRBJ2-6; TRBD1 might be the D (5 bases). CDR3 length equals 18 residues. Germline lookup yields CDR1 SGHVS and CDR2 FQNEAQ. V lost 1 base, J lost 2 bases, and 15 bases lay in between. CDR3 amino acids: CASSLVSRALAGANVLTF. The CDR3 DNA follows: TGTGCCAGCAGCTTAGTGTCCAGGGCCCTAGCTGGGGCCAACGTCCTGACTTTC. Based on the CDR3 plus reference TRBV7-8 and TRBJ2-6, the full variable domain is GAGVSQSPRYKVAKRGQDVALRCDPISGHVSLFWYQQALGQGPEFLTYFQNEAQLDKSGLPSDRFFAERPEGSVSTLKIQRTQQEDSAVYLCASSLVSRALAGANVLTFGAGSRLTVL.

The chain carries TRBV18 and TRBJ1-5; a possible D gene is TRBD1 (5 bases). The V gene lost 3 bases and the J gene lost 0 bases, with 18 bases spanning the gap. Germline CDR1 and CDR2: KGHSH and LQKENI. The CDR3 runs 18 residues. CDR3 amino acids: CASSPPGPRDYSNQPQHF. Written as DNA, the CDR3 is TGTGCCAGCTCACCGCCAGGACCGCGGGACTATAGCAATCAGCCCCAGCATTTT. Filled out from reference TRBV18 and TRBJ1-5, the complete variable domain reads NAGVMQNPRHLVRRRGQEARLRCSPMKGHSHVYWYRQLPEEGLKFMVYLQKENIIDESGMPKERFSAEFPKEGPSILRIQQVVRGDSAAYFCASSPPGPRDYSNQPQHFGDGTRLSIL.

CDR3: CASSDSPDSPLHF. The CDR3 DNA sequence: TGTGCCAGCAGCGACAGTCCTGATTCACCCCTCCACTTT. The chain couples TRBV2 to TRBJ1-6; perhaps TRBD1 as D (5 bases). The CDR3 is 13 amino acids. The germline V and J ends were trimmed by 6 bases and 8 bases, with 11 bases remaining between them. Germline V lookup: CDR1 SNHLY, CDR2 FYNNEI.

The rearrangement uses TRBV5-1 and TRBJ1-1; 7 bases line up with TRBD1. Trimming cost V 8 bases and J 1 base; bases outside gene matches: 14. Germline V gene sequence: CDR1 SGHRS, CDR2 YFSETQ. This CDR3 contains 16 residues. Written as DNA, the CDR3 is TGCGCCAGACCGGCGGCAGGGGGGCGGAAGAACACTGAAGCTTTCTTT. This sequence encodes CARPAAGGRKNTEAFF.

The rearrangement uses TRBV10-3 and TRBJ1-4, with no clear D. CDR1 and CDR2 (germline): ENHRY, SYGVKD. The CDR3 is 12 amino acids. The V end lost 4 bases, the J end lost 7 bases, and 7 bases lay between the germline ends. The CDR3 bases are TGTGCCATCAGTGCGGCCGGTGAAAAACTGTTTTTT. It codes for CAISAAGEKLFF.

The chain couples TRBV18 to TRBJ2-3, with 8 nucleotides matching TRBD1. Germline V gives CDR1 KGHSH, CDR2 LQKENI. CDR3 length: 15 amino acids. V shed 4 bases, J shed 6 bases, and the junction held 9 bases outside the gene matches. The CDR3 bases are TGTGCCAGCTCACTAGACAGGGGTGAAATGGATACGCAGTATTTT. Protein: CASSLDRGEMDTQYF.

The chain is built from TRBV10-3 and TRBJ2-7, with D possibly TRBD2 on 6 matching bases. CDR3 length equals 16 residues. Between the trimmed V and J ends, which lost 0 bases and 4 bases, there was a span of 16 bases. The germline CDR1 and CDR2 sequences are ENHRY and SYGVKD. In DNA, the CDR3 is TGTGCCATCAGTGAGTCGAGTACTAGCAAATCTTACGAGCAGTACTTC. Residues: CAISESSTSKSYEQYF.

The CDR3 here is CASSLRDLGSGYTF. The DNA for the CDR3 is TGTGCCAGCAGCTTACGGGATTTGGGAAGTGGCTACACCTTC. The chain is built from TRBV11-2 and TRBJ1-2; D is ambiguous. V shed 2 bases and J shed 7 bases, with 14 bases lying between them. CDR3 length: 14 residues. Germline CDR1 SGHAT, CDR2 FQNNGV.

J is TRBJ1-4 and V is TRBV4-3; 8 nucleotides agree with TRBD1. J lost 8 bases, V lost 4 bases, and 15 bases had no gene match. CDR1 is LGHNA, CDR2 YSLEER, per germline. CDR3 size: 17 residues. The DNA of the CDR3 is TGCGCCAGCAGCCGAACAACCCGACAGGGGTTAAAGGAAAAACTGTTTTTT. Translated: CASSRTTRQGLKEKLFF.

This clone was found once. CDR3 DNA: TGTGCCCCCCCTTGGGCGGTGTATAGCAATCAGCCCCAGCATTTT. Protein: CAPPWAVYSNQPQHF. This chain connects TRBV5-3 to TRBJ1-5; D is undetermined. TRBV5-3 is treated as an ORF (open reading frame) with a function not yet certain. V lost 10 bases, J lost 0 bases, and 17 bases lay in between. CDR3 size: 15 residues.

This chain links TRBV6-2 or TRBV6-3 with TRBJ1-6; the match to TRBD1 covers 11 bases. Germline lookup yields CDR1 MNHEY and CDR2 SVGEGT. Unmatched junction bases numbered 3, after V lost 0 bases and J lost 11 bases. The length of the CDR3 is 15 residues. The CDR3 is CASSYSGTGGPPLHF. In DNA, the CDR3 is TGTGCCAGCAGTTACTCCGGGACAGGGGGGCCACCCCTCCACTTT.

The chain is built from TRBV3-1 (or the pseudogene TRBV3-2) and TRBJ1-1; 7 nucleotides line up with TRBD1. Germline loops: CDR1 LGHDT, CDR2 YNNKEL (reference sequence). The CDR3 sequence is 12 residues long. V lost 1 base, J lost 10 bases, and 3 bases stayed unmatched. CDR3 coding DNA: TGTGCCAGCAGCCAAGGAGACAGGGCAGCTTTCTTT. This gives the protein CASSQGDRAAFF.